Listed below are T cell receptor beta chains from one sample, sequenced in a study of OX40 agonist ivuxolimab in advanced cancers. TCRdb's copy holds only in-frame clones and misses some; the assay was immunoSEQ multiplex PCR. The table includes approximately 48,000 clones, 87% detected once. The sample here was CD4+ or CD8+ T cells sorted from blood, taken in a trial of the OX40 agonist ivuxolimab. The origin of the receptors is an adult with an advanced solid tumor such as melanoma, head and neck, liver or kidney cancer. CDR3s include the opening cysteine and the closing phenylalanine or tryptophan. The D gene is left open where the match is weak. The listing skips clone size in some rows; elsewhere it reads once, few, many or a size class.

CDR3: CASSLGTGAVNTEAFF
DNA: TGTGCCAGCAGCCTCGGGACAGGGGCGGTGAACACTGAAGCTTTCTTT
size: -
D: TRBD1
V: TRBV7-3
J: TRBJ1-1

CDR3: CASSLIRTAYEQYF
DNA: TGTGCCAGCAGCCTTATTCGGACCGCCTACGAGCAGTACTTC
size: -
D: -
V: TRBV6-1
J: TRBJ2-7

CDR3: CASSLGGGVGETQYF
DNA: TGTGCCAGCAGCTTGGGCGGGGGGGTCGGAGAGACCCAGTACTTC
size: -
D: TRBD2
V: TRBV7-2
J: TRBJ2-5

CDR3: CSVEDSRSNTEAFF
DNA: TGCAGCGTTGAAGACAGCCGTTCGAACACTGAAGCTTTCTTT
size: -
D: -
V: TRBV29-1
J: TRBJ1-1

CDR3: CASSPTSGAFSYEQYF
DNA: TGTGCCAGCAGCCCGACTAGCGGAGCTTTTTCATACGAGCAGTACTTC
size: -
D: TRBD2
V: TRBV7-9
J: TRBJ2-7

CDR3: CASKDYRTNTEAFF
DNA: TGTGCCAGCAAAGACTACAGGACTAACACTGAAGCTTTCTTT
size: -
D: -
V: TRBV2
J: TRBJ1-1

CDR3: CASSVGTGGYGYTF
DNA: TGTGCCAGCAGCGTAGGGACCGGGGGCTATGGCTACACCTTC
size: -
D: -
V: TRBV9
J: TRBJ1-2

CDR3: CATGTAPYEQYF
DNA: TGTGCCACCGGGACAGCGCCCTACGAGCAGTACTTC
size: -
D: TRBD1
V: TRBV27
J: TRBJ2-7

CDR3: CASSYSDRQQETQYF
DNA: TGTGCCAGCAGTTACTCTGATAGACAGCAAGAGACCCAGTACTTC
size: -
D: -
V: TRBV6-5
J: TRBJ2-5

CDR3: CASSEYKGDGNYGYTF
DNA: TGTGCCAGCAGTGAATATAAGGGAGATGGTAACTATGGCTACACCTTC
size: once
D: -
V: TRBV25-1
J: TRBJ1-2

CDR3: CASSLYPSGGAAGELFF
DNA: TGTGCCAGCAGCTTGTACCCTAGCGGGGGGGCGGCCGGGGAGCTGTTTTTT
size: -
D: TRBD2
V: TRBV5-4
J: TRBJ2-2

CDR3: CASSLDLGSDTQYF
DNA: TGTGCCAGCAGCTTGGATTTAGGTTCAGATACGCAGTATTTT
size: -
D: -
V: TRBV5-4
J: TRBJ2-3

CDR3: CASNLNGASTDTQYF
DNA: TGTGCCAGCAACCTGAACGGCGCAAGCACAGATACGCAGTATTTT
size: -
D: -
V: TRBV7-6
J: TRBJ2-3

CDR3: CASTMMTVDQPQHF
DNA: TGTGCCAGCACCATGATGACTGTCGATCAGCCCCAGCATTTT
size: few
D: -
V: TRBV6-4
J: TRBJ1-5

CDR3: CATSSAATEETQYF
DNA: TGTGCCACCAGCTCTGCGGCTACCGAAGAGACCCAGTACTTC
size: -
D: -
V: TRBV15
J: TRBJ2-5

CDR3: CASTATGGIYNEQFF
DNA: TGTGCCAGTACCGCGACAGGGGGGATCTACAATGAGCAGTTCTTC
size: -
D: TRBD1
V: TRBV19
J: TRBJ2-1

CDR3: CARAGWELRETQYF
DNA: TGTGCTAGAGCGGGGTGGGAGCTAAGAGAGACCCAGTACTTC
size: -
D: TRBD2
V: TRBV2
J: TRBJ2-5

CDR3: CATSRALPEKLFF
DNA: TGTGCCACCAGCAGGGCCCTACCCGAAAAACTGTTTTTT
size: -
D: -
V: TRBV15
J: TRBJ1-4

CDR3: CASSVDGAGNTIYF
DNA: TGTGCCAGCAGCGTAGATGGGGCTGGAAACACCATATATTTT
size: -
D: -
V: TRBV9
J: TRBJ1-3

CDR3: CASSFQGSSGNTIYF
DNA: TGTGCCAGCAGCTTCCAAGGGAGCTCTGGAAACACCATATATTTT
size: -
D: -
V: TRBV5-4
J: TRBJ1-3

CDR3: CASSFPPRGGQFF
DNA: TGTGCCAGCAGTTTCCCCCCTCGCGGAGGGCAGTTCTTC
size: -
D: -
V: TRBV28
J: TRBJ2-1

CDR3: CASSPGPRQEAFF
DNA: TGTGCCAGCAGCCCAGGACCGAGGCAGGAAGCTTTCTTT
size: -
D: -
V: TRBV7-9
J: TRBJ1-1

CDR3: CASSPWTNYGYTF
DNA: TGTGCCAGCAGCCCCTGGACCAACTATGGCTACACCTTC
size: once
D: -
V: TRBV7-9
J: TRBJ1-2

CDR3: CASRTDRVVNQPQHF
DNA: TGTGCCAGTAGGACGGACAGGGTGGTCAATCAGCCCCAGCATTTT
size: -
D: TRBD1
V: TRBV19
J: TRBJ1-5

CDR3: CASEGTYQETQYF
DNA: TGTGCCAGTGAGGGGACCTACCAAGAGACCCAGTACTTC
size: few
D: -
V: TRBV2
J: TRBJ2-5

CDR3: CASASGGATDTQYF
DNA: TGCGCCAGCGCTAGCGGGGGGGCAACAGATACGCAGTATTTT
size: -
D: TRBD2
V: TRBV4-1
J: TRBJ2-3

CDR3: CASSSDGVRYEQFF
DNA: TGTGCCAGCAGCTCTGACGGGGTTCGCTATGAGCAGTTCTTC
size: -
D: -
V: TRBV7-6
J: TRBJ2-1

CDR3: CASSSFTGELFF
DNA: TGTGCCAGCAGTTCTTTCACCGGGGAGCTGTTTTTT
size: once
D: -
V: TRBV27
J: TRBJ2-2

CDR3: CASSWGGDTDTQYF
DNA: TGCGCCAGCAGCTGGGGCGGAGACACAGATACGCAGTATTTT
size: -
D: -
V: TRBV5-1
J: TRBJ2-3

CDR3: CASSVDATGVNQPQHF
DNA: TGTGCCAGCAGCGTAGATGCGACAGGGGTGAATCAGCCCCAGCATTTT
size: -
D: TRBD1
V: TRBV9
J: TRBJ1-5

CDR3: CASSLEPWQGARYEQYF
DNA: TGTGCCAGCAGCTTGGAGCCCTGGCAGGGGGCAAGATACGAGCAGTACTTC
size: -
D: TRBD1
V: TRBV11-1
J: TRBJ2-7